Following are 8 T cell receptor beta chains from one sample sequenced in a study of technical replicates of blood from a handful of donors. Clones were sequenced by immunoSEQ multiplex PCR, and TCRdb holds only the in-frame ones, with some missing. The sample has over 30,000 clones; around 90% are singletons. The sample was PBMCs. These receptors were taken from a human donor in good health. Some clones in this sample may be carry-over from other donors' samples.

This chain connects TRBV27 to TRBJ1-6; the D is unclear. V was clipped by 6 bases and J by 14 bases, with 20 bases between them. Germline loops: CDR1 MNHEY, CDR2 SMNVEV (reference sequence). The CDR3 runs 14 residues. The CDR3 coding sequence is TGTGCCAGCAGCCCCAACTTGGCAGGACTTTCCCTCCACTTT. Amino acids: CASSPNLAGLSLHF.

V usage is TRBV19 and J usage is TRBJ1-2; 7 bases are shared with TRBD1. The CDR3 sequence is 14 residues long. The V and J ends lost 6 bases and 5 bases, in that order; junction bases with no gene match: 9. Per the germline V gene, CDR1 is LNHDA and CDR2 is SQIVND (reference sequence). The chain's CDR3 is CASRTGTEKYGYTF. The CDR3 DNA reads as TGTGCCAGTAGGACTGGGACAGAGAAGTATGGCTACACCTTC.

The chain is built from TRBV7-8 and TRBJ2-3; D perhaps matches TRBD1 (6 bases). V lost 4 bases and J lost 3, with 11 bases in between. CDR1 and CDR2 from the germline V gene are SGHVS and FQNEAQ. This CDR3 has 14 amino acids. The CDR3 bases are TGTGCCAGCAGCTCACCCAGGGGAACAGATACGCAGTATTTT. Encoded protein: CASSSPRGTDTQYF.

The chain recombines TRBV2 with TRBJ1-1, with D possibly being TRBD1 (6 bases). The CDR3 runs 15 residues. In germline, CDR1 is SNHLY, CDR2 FYNNEI. Trimming stripped 7 bases from V and 6 bases from J, with 21 bases between. The CDR3 protein is CASIRILTGRAEAFF. The CDR3, as DNA: TGTGCCAGCATCCGAATCTTAACAGGGAGAGCTGAAGCTTTCTTT.

The chain links TRBV7-3 to TRBJ2-6; possibly TRBD1 for D (6 bases). The germline V and J ends were trimmed by 2 bases and 1 base, with 6 bases remaining between them. CDR1 is SGHTA, CDR2 FQGTGA, per germline. The CDR3 spans 15 residues. The CDR3 DNA reads TGTGCCAGCAGCTTAGGGACATCTGGGGCCAACGTCCTGACTTTC. This sequence encodes CASSLGTSGANVLTF.

V is TRBV30 and J is TRBJ1-4; 7 positions agree with TRBD1. Trimming cost V 0 bases and J 2 bases; bases outside gene matches: 3. This CDR3 has 15 amino acids. Germline-derived CDR1 and CDR2 are GTSNPN and SVGIG (reference sequence). CDR3 nucleotide sequence: TGTGCCTGGAGTGTAGGAGGGGGCACTAATGAAAAACTGTTTTTT. This encodes CAWSVGGGTNEKLFF.

The rearrangement joins TRBV5-1 to TRBJ2-2; 9 bases are shared with TRBD2. This CDR3 comprises 14 residues. The germline gives CDR1 SGHRS, CDR2 YFSETQ. The trim removed 4 bases at V and 6 bases at J, leaving 4 bases unmatched. The CDR3 is CASSQGLAPGELFF. The CDR3 DNA is TGCGCCAGCAGCCAGGGACTAGCCCCCGGGGAGCTGTTTTTT.

The J gene is TRBJ1-1, the V gene TRBV10-3; TRBD1 matches 11 bases. The germline gives CDR1 ENHRY, CDR2 SYGVKD. The trim removed 2 bases at V and 5 bases at J, leaving 4 bases unmatched. The CDR3 consists of 15 residues. CDR3 loop: CAISEGGQGGTEAFF. The CDR3 region has the DNA TGTGCCATCAGTGAGGGGGGACAGGGGGGAACTGAAGCTTTCTTT.